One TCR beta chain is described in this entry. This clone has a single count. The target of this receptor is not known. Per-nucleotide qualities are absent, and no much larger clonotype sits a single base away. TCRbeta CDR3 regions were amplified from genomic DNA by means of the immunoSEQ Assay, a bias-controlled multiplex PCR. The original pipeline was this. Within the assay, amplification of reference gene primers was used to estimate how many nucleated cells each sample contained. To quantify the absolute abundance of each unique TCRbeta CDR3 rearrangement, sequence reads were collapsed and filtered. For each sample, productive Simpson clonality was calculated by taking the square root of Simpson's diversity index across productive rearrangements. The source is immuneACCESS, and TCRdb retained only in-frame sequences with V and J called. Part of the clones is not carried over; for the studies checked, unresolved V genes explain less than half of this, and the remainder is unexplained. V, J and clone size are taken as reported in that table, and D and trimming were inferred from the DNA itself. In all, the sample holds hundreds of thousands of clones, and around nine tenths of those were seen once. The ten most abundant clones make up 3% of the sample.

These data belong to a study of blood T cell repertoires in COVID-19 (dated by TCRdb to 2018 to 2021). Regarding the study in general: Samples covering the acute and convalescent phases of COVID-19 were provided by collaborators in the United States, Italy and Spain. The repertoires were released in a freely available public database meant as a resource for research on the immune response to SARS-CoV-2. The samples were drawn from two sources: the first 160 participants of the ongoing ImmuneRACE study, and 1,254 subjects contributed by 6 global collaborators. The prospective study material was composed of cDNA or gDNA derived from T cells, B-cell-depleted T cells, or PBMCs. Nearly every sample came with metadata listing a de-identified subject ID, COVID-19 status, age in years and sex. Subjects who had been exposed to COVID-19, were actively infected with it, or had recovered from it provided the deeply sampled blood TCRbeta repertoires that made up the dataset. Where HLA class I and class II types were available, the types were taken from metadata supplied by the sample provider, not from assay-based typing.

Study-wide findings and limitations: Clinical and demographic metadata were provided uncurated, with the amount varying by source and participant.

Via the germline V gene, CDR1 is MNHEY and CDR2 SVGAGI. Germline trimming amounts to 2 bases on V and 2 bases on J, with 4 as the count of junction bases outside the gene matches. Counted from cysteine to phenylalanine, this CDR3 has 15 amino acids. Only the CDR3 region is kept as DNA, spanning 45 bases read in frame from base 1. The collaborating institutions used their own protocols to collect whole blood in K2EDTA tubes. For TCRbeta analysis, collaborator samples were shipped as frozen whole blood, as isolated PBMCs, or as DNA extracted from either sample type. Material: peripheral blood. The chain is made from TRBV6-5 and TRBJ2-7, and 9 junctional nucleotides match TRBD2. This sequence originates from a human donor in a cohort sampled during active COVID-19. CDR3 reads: CASSYDLAGPYEQYF. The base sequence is TGTGCCAGCAGTTACGATCTAGCGGGGCCCTACGAGCAGTACTTC.